The 31 T cell receptor beta chains presented below share a single source sample, sequenced in a study of metastatic and nonmetastatic thyroid tumors. Before thyroid surgery, none of the patients had received any treatment. With MiXCR, TCRdb called clones anew from the PCR reads. This sample has tens of thousands of clones, with about a sixth found just once. The sequenced material came from blood. Source of these receptors: a female donor with papillary thyroid cancer or a benign thyroid nodule (not recorded which). Some clones in this sample may be carry-over from other donors' samples.

The chain couples TRBV6-1 to TRBJ2-6; no firm D call. The CDR3 runs 16 residues. Germline CDR1 and CDR2: MNHNS and SASEGT. The V gene lost 5 bases and the J gene lost 2 bases, with 13 bases spanning the gap. In DNA form, the CDR3 reads TGTGCCAGCAGTCCTGAGATCGTGACTGGGGCCAACGTCCTGACTTTC. Translating it yields CASSPEIVTGANVLTF.

This clone was observed at least ten times. V usage is TRBV6-1 and J usage is TRBJ2-7, with a possible D match to TRBD1 (6 bases). Trimming removed 5 bases at V and 5 bases at J, with 13 bases between. The CDR3 loop spans 13 amino acids. Germline V gene data show CDR1 as MNHNS and CDR2 as SASEGT. The CDR3 protein is CASSPGGGDEQYF. The CDR3 DNA is TGTGCCAGCAGTCCCGGTGGGGGCGACGAGCAGTACTTC.

Ten or more counts support this clone. The chain uses TRBV7-3 and TRBJ2-1; perhaps TRBD1 as D (5 bases). There are 14 residues in the CDR3. Per the germline V gene, CDR1 is SGHTA and CDR2 is FQGTGA. V lost 8 bases and J lost 6, with 17 bases in between. In DNA form, the CDR3 reads TGTGCCAGCGCCGAGGCAGGGCGTTTCAATGAGCAGTTCTTC. This gives the protein CASAEAGRFNEQFF. The whole variable domain, filled in from reference TRBV7-3 and TRBJ2-1, reads GAGVSQTPSNKVTEKGKYVELRCDPISGHTALYWYRQSLGQGPEFLIYFQGTGAADDSGLPNDRFFAVRPEGSVSTLKIQRTERGDSAVYLCASAEAGRFNEQFFGPGTRLTVL.

At least ten counts were recorded for this clone. The chain recombines TRBV11-3 with TRBJ2-1, with 7 bases that match TRBD1. This CDR3 contains 15 residues. Germline assignment: CDR1 SGHNT and CDR2 YENEEA. V lost 6 bases to trimming and J lost 8 bases; unmatched junction nucleotides: 13. This CDR3 reads CASSAQGVTFDEQFF. The CDR3 DNA reads TGTGCCAGCAGTGCCCAGGGGGTAACGTTTGATGAGCAGTTCTTC.

This clone was detected ten times or more. The chain joins TRBV28 to TRBJ2-5; 7 nucleotides agree with TRBD1. V trimming: 5 bases; J trimming: 4 bases; junction bases outside the gene matches: 10. CDR1 MDHEN and CDR2 SYDVKM come from the germline V gene. This CDR3 spans 15 amino acids. The chain's CDR3 is CASSTKTGSRETQYF. In DNA, the CDR3 is TGTGCCAGCAGTACCAAGACAGGGTCACGAGAGACCCAGTACTTC.

This clone was seen more than once but under ten times. The chain employs TRBV28 and TRBJ1-1, with D tentatively TRBD1 (5 bases). Germline loops: CDR1 MDHEN, CDR2 SYDVKM. Trimming left V 5 bases short and J 2 bases short, with 9 bases between. This CDR3 has 13 amino acids. CDR3 DNA: TGTGCCAGCAGTGTGGGGCCTAACACTGAAGCTTTCTTT. Amino acids: CASSVGPNTEAFF.

Many counts were recorded for this clone. V and J are TRBV5-1 and TRBJ2-5; TRBD1 might be the D (6 bases). Trimming stripped 3 bases from V and 1 base from J, with 10 bases between. Germline-derived CDR1 and CDR2 are SGHRS and YFSETQ. This CDR3 is 14 amino acids long. CDR3 loop: CASSSTDSQETQYF. The DNA for the CDR3 is TGCGCCAGCAGCTCTACGGACAGCCAAGAGACCCAGTACTTC.

Many counts were recorded for this clone. This chain uses TRBV6-1 with TRBJ1-2; D is ambiguous. This CDR3 has 12 amino acids. Trimming took 10 bases from V and 8 from J, leaving 17 bases between them. Germline assignment: CDR1 MNHNS and CDR2 SASEGT. The CDR3 reads CATDPRLKGYTF. CDR3 nucleotides: TGTGCCACCGACCCGCGTTTAAAGGGCTACACCTTC.

This clone was seen many times. The gene calls are TRBV5-1 and TRBJ2-1, with no clear D. The CDR3 length is 12 residues. V dropped 4 bases and J dropped 3 bases, with 5 bases sitting between them. Germline lookup yields CDR1 SGHRS and CDR2 YFSETQ. CDR3 in DNA: TGCGCCAGCAGCATTGGCTACAATGAGCAGTTCTTC. Its translation: CASSIGYNEQFF.

Many counts were recorded for this clone. The genes are TRBV25-1 and TRBJ1-3, with TRBD1 matching 7 bases. Germline CDR1 reads MGHDK; CDR2 reads SYGVNS. This CDR3 comprises 14 residues. J gave up 4 bases and V 2 bases, and 2 bases lay outside the gene matches. The CDR3 is CASSEQGGGNTIYF. For the CDR3, the DNA is TGTGCCAGCAGTGAACAGGGGGGAGGAAACACCATATATTTT. The full variable domain, its missing parts supplied by reference TRBV25-1 and TRBJ1-3, is EADIYQTPRYLVIGTGKKITLECSQTMGHDKMYWYQQDPGMELHLIHYSYGVNSTEKGDLSSESTVSRIRTEHFPLTLESARPSHTSQYLCASSEQGGGNTIYFGEGSWLTVV.

This clone was seen many times. This chain's CDR3 is CASSQTSGGAQDTQYF. CDR3 nucleotide sequence: TGTGCCAGCAGCCAAACTAGCGGGGGGGCCCAAGATACGCAGTATTTT. The chain joins TRBV4-2 to TRBJ2-3, with 13 bases lining up with TRBD2. In germline, CDR1 is LGHNA, CDR2 YNFKEQ. The CDR3 has 16 amino acids. V lost 2 bases and J lost 5; bases outside the gene matches: 4.

This clone was found many times. The chain has TRBV3-1 and TRBJ1-4; D unclear. The V gene's germline CDR1 is LGHDT and CDR2 YNNKEL (reference sequence). Between the trimmed V and J ends, which lost 1 base and 4 bases, there was a span of 10 bases. The CDR3 runs 15 residues. CDR3 DNA sequence: TGTGCCAGCAGCCAAGTGGGCTGGAGTAATGAAAAACTGTTTTTT. Translation gives CASSQVGWSNEKLFF.

This clone occurred many times. As DNA, the CDR3 is TGTGCCAGCGCCCTAGAGGGGGGAGCCTATGGCTACACCTTC. This encodes CASALEGGAYGYTF. This rearrangement joins TRBV12-3 or TRBV12-4 to TRBJ1-2; D is perhaps TRBD1 (6 bases). Trimming removed 8 bases at V and 4 bases at J, with 17 bases between. CDR3 length: 14 residues.

This clone has only a few counts. The chain links TRBV6-1 to TRBJ2-3; a possible D gene is TRBD1 (6 bases). V was pared by 8 bases and J by 2 bases, with 14 bases between. The V gene's germline CDR1 is MNHNS and CDR2 SASEGT. This CDR3 has 14 residues. The CDR3 nucleotides read TGTGCCAGCTCCAGGGGAAGCGACACAGATACGCAGTATTTT. Residues: CASSRGSDTDTQYF.

In this sample, this clone turned up many times. The rearrangement uses TRBV6-1 and TRBJ1-6; TRBD1 matches 8 bases. Unmatched junction bases numbered 7, after V lost 5 bases and J lost 10 bases. Germline V lookup: CDR1 MNHNS, CDR2 SASEGT. This CDR3 spans 14 amino acids. As DNA, the CDR3 is TGTGCCAGCAGTACCGGACAGGGTCGATCACCCCTCCACTTT. It specifies CASSTGQGRSPLHF.

The chain joins TRBV12-3 or TRBV12-4 to TRBJ2-7, with D tentatively TRBD1 (6 bases). V was shortened by 6 bases and J by 3 bases, with 18 bases between the two germline ends. The CDR3 sequence is 15 residues long. CDR3 nucleotides: TGTGCCAGCAGCCGGGTCGGTGGACAGTTCTACGAGCAGTACTTC. It codes for CASSRVGGQFYEQYF.

This clone was recorded many times. V is TRBV6-1 and J is TRBJ1-5; D gene unclear. Trimming removed 5 bases from V and 11 bases from J, with 16 bases in between. The CDR3 length is 13 residues. Germline loops: CDR1 MNHNS, CDR2 SASEGT. The CDR3 nucleotides read TGTGCCAGCAGTCCCAGGAGTGAATGGTCCCAGCATTTT. Protein sequence: CASSPRSEWSQHF.

This chain joins TRBV4-1 and TRBJ1-2, with 8 bases that match TRBD1. V dropped 0 bases and J dropped 9; count of bases not matched to a gene: 15. The germline CDR1 and CDR2 sequences are MGHRA and YSYEKL. This CDR3 is 17 amino acids long. CDR3 loop: CASSQDWGTGGVGCYTF. CDR3 nucleotides: TGCGCCAGCAGCCAAGATTGGGGGACAGGTGGGGTGGGGTGCTACACCTTC.

This clone was observed at least ten times. The rearrangement links TRBV5-6 to TRBJ1-5; possibly TRBD1 for D (6 bases). Trimming took 5 bases from V and 3 from J, leaving 15 bases between them. There are 15 residues in the CDR3. In germline, CDR1 is SGHDT, CDR2 YYEEEE. As DNA, the CDR3 is TGTGCCAGCAGTCCGGGACACCACTTCAATCAGCCCCAGCATTTT. It yields the protein CASSPGHHFNQPQHF.

This clone was counted between two and nine times. The rearrangement uses TRBV14 and TRBJ2-7; 7 bases map to TRBD1. This CDR3 has 12 amino acids. Germline trimming cut 4 bases from V and 8 bases from J; bases unmatched to any gene: 5. Germline values: CDR1 SGHDN, CDR2 FVKESK. CDR3 region: CASSPTGVQQYF. CDR3 nucleotides: TGTGCCAGCAGCCCTACAGGGGTACAGCAGTACTTC.

In its sample, this clone was seen a few times. One end of the junction varies from germline; a read error may be responsible. The gene calls are TRBV28 and TRBJ1-1; D is undetermined. This CDR3 spans 15 amino acids. From germline, CDR1 is MDHEN and CDR2 SYDVKM. CDR3 nucleotide sequence: TGTGCAAGCAGCGCTACCCTCCCTGGAAGGACTGAAGCTTTCTTT. Translation: CASSATLPGRTEAFF. Looking up the rest from reference TRBV28 and TRBJ1-1 gives the full variable domain: DVKVTQSSRYLVKRTGEKVFLECVQDMDHENMFWYRQDPGLGLRLIYFSYDVKMKEKGDIPEGYSVSREKKERFSLILESASTNQTSMYLCASSATLPGRTEAFFGQGTRLTVV.

This clone was recorded at least ten times. The genes are TRBV6-1 and TRBJ2-7; the D gene is possibly TRBD2 (6 bases). Trimming stripped 5 bases from V and 6 bases from J, with 14 bases between. The germline V gene encodes CDR1 MNHNS and CDR2 SASEGT. The length of the CDR3 is 13 residues. The CDR3 region has the DNA TGTGCCAGCAGTACGAGGGAGGAGGGCGAGCAGTACTTC. Its translation: CASSTREEGEQYF.

Points on this clone: The sample has other DNA sequences that encode this CDR3 too. The CDR3 is CASSPTEGGQPQHF. For the CDR3, the DNA is TGCGCCAGTAGCCCTACGGAGGGTGGTCAGCCCCAGCATTTT. The rearrangement uses TRBV5-1 and TRBJ1-5, with no clear D. CDR3 length: 14 residues. The V gene lost 8 bases and the J gene lost 6 bases, with 18 bases spanning the gap. Germline CDR1 and CDR2: SGHRS and YFSETQ.

This clone was picked up a small number of times. A read error may produce the germline difference seen at one junction end. The rearrangement joins TRBV13 to TRBJ2-7; 12 nucleotides agree with TRBD2. Germline CDR1 reads PRHDT; CDR2 reads FYEKMQ (reference sequence). The CDR3 extends over 16 amino acids. In DNA form, the CDR3 reads TGTGCCAGCATCTTAGGTGCTAGCGGGAGGGCCTACGAGCAGTACTTC. Encoded protein: CASILGASGRAYEQYF.

This clone was counted ten times or more. This rearrangement joins TRBV9 to TRBJ2-5; D possibly corresponds to TRBD1 (5 bases). Germline CDR1 is SGDLS and CDR2 is YYNGEE. CDR3 size: 15 residues. Trimming shortened V by 1 base and J by 4 bases, and 14 bases separated the two germline ends. Written as DNA, the CDR3 is TGTGCCAGCAGCGTAATGGAAGGGGCTGGAGAGACCCAGTACTTC. Translating gives CASSVMEGAGETQYF.

This clone was counted many times. The chain recombines TRBV20-1 with TRBJ2-3; no definite D call. The ends were cut back, 4 bases at V and 0 bases at J, with 14 bases in the middle. Per germline, CDR1 DFQATT and CDR2 SNEGSKA (reference sequence). The CDR3 has 15 amino acids. The CDR3 region is CSATGEPTSTDTQYF. The CDR3 DNA reads as TGCAGTGCTACGGGTGAGCCTACGAGCACAGATACGCAGTATTTT.

This clone was seen at least ten times. The chain recombines TRBV6-1 with TRBJ2-3, with TRBD1 matching over 7 bases. The CDR3 contains 15 residues. The germline CDR1 and CDR2 sequences are MNHNS and SASEGT. V lost 0 bases, J lost 4 bases, and 4 bases stayed unmatched. The CDR3 DNA sequence: TGTGCCAGCAGTGAAGCGCTTCAGGGGGCAGATACGCAGTATTTT. Its protein product is CASSEALQGADTQYF.

This clone was detected ten times or more. This chain links TRBV20-1 with TRBJ1-5; 7 bases fit TRBD1. Germline CDR1 reads DFQATT; CDR2 reads SNEGSKA (reference sequence). The trim removed 3 bases at V and 3 bases at J, leaving 5 bases unmatched. The CDR3 has 14 amino acids. CDR3 DNA: TGCAGTGCTAGGCGGGACAGATACAATCAGCCCCAGCATTTT. Translation gives CSARRDRYNQPQHF.

This clone was observed many times. J is TRBJ2-6 and V is TRBV5-6; TRBD1 might be the D (6 bases). The V end was cut by 1 base, the J end by 0 bases, with 14 bases between. CDR3 length: 18 amino acids. Looked up from germline, CDR1 is SGHDT and CDR2 is YYEEEE. CDR3 bases: TGTGCCAGCAGCTTGAATTACGGGACACGCTCTGGGGCCAACGTCCTGACTTTC. Translating it yields CASSLNYGTRSGANVLTF.

This clone has only a few counts. An end of the junction differs from the germline gene, which may be a read error. The genes are TRBV28 and TRBJ1-3, with D unresolved. Germline CDR1 is MDHEN and CDR2 is SYDVKM. CDR3 length: 15 amino acids. CDR3 DNA sequence: TGTGCCAGCAGTCGCCCCCGGACCGGCGGAAACACTATATATTTT. It translates to CASSRPRTGGNTIYF.

This clone is a singleton in its sample. The V gene is TRBV7-3, the J gene TRBJ2-7, with unresolved D. Between the trimmed V and J ends, which lost 5 bases and 9 bases, there was a span of 26 bases. Per the germline V gene, CDR1 is SGHTA and CDR2 is FQGTGA. This CDR3 has 16 residues. CDR3: CASSTPAEEPEVVQYF. The CDR3 DNA follows: TGTGCCAGCAGCACGCCCGCTGAGGAGCCCGAGGTAGTGCAGTACTTC.